This T cell receptor (beta chain) appears in the sequencing data of a study of T cells after yellow fever vaccination. Germline V lookup: CDR1 MNHEY, CDR2 SVGEGT. V was clipped by 2 bases and J by 5 bases, with 1 base between them. The CDR3 loop spans 11 amino acids. TCRdb reprocessed the 5' RACE reads with MiXCR, giving one entry per CDR3 protein. Among 300,000 to 400,000 distinct CDR3 sequences, around 6.5% were seen once, and the ten largest hold 15%. This clonotype was recorded many times. What it binds is unknown. Overall study results and limits: Though weaker, the secondary response peaked faster, on day 5 versus 15. After the booster, nearly 98% of CD4 and 88% of CD8 primary-response clones were re-detected. FACS-sorted repertoires could contain abundant clonotypes contaminating from the bulk population.

The chain links TRBV6-2 or TRBV6-3 to TRBJ2-4, with D hard to call. The sequences come from PBMCs, collected 5 days after the yellow fever booster vaccination. The TCR was taken from a young man who received the YFV17D yellow fever vaccine. The DNA for the CDR3 is TGTGCCAGCAGTTACGAAAACATTCAGTACTTC. It is translated as CASSYENIQYF.